This T cell receptor (beta chain) was captured in a study of blood T cell repertoires in COVID-19. Study context: Material from acute and convalescent COVID-19 was sourced from the United States, Italy and Spain. T cells, B-cell-depleted T cells, or PBMCs provided the cDNA or gDNA that served as material.

Per the original data handling: For nucleated cells, counts were estimated from reference gene primer amplification. The protocol was immunoSEQ multiplex PCR, while the TCRdb copy is restricted to in-frame clones and leaves out a portion. V, J and clone size reflect that table, while D and trimming were determined from the DNA. In the table there are approximately 160,000 clones, approximately 82% of which are singletons. This clone came up a few times. The receptor comes from a man aged 65 to 85 who had recovered from COVID-19. Sequences were obtained from peripheral blood.

As DNA, the CDR3 is TGTGCCAGCAGCGATGGGGGGACAGGGGTCTTTAAGGGCTACACCTTC. Residues: CASSDGGTGVFKGYTF. The chain employs TRBV9 and TRBJ1-2; 10 nucleotides align to TRBD1. CDR1 is SGDLS, CDR2 YYNGEE, per germline. Trimming removed 3 bases from V and 8 bases from J; junction bases left unmatched: 13. The CDR3 length is 16 residues.